One sample yielded the 27 T cell receptor beta chains listed below, sequenced in a study of CD8+ T cells in alopecia areata. cDNA reverse transcribed from extracted RNA served as the sequencing template. TCRdb keeps only in-frame clones here, not all; method: immunoSEQ multiplex PCR. The sample has around 190,000 clones, around three fifths seen once. As to treatment: oral pan-JAK inhibitor, 5-10 mg twice daily. Sequencing was performed on CD4+ T cells sorted from blood, taken between weeks 49 and 50, from a patient treated with tofacitinib. The receptor set was obtained from a human donor with alopecia areata.

This clone was seen only once. This chain uses TRBV5-1 with TRBJ2-7; 10 nucleotides line up with TRBD2. There are 15 residues in the CDR3. Germline V gene lookup returns CDR1 SGHRS and CDR2 YFSETQ. With V trimmed by 4 bases and J by 7 bases, 11 bases remained unmatched. CDR3 sequence reads: CASSPGTSDLLEQYF. DNA for the CDR3: TGCGCCAGCAGCCCCGGGACTAGCGACCTATTGGAGCAGTACTTC.

The chain links TRBV6-1 to TRBJ2-7; D is ambiguous. Germline lookup yields CDR1 MNHNS and CDR2 SASEGT. Trimming removed 3 bases from V and 4 bases from J, with 16 bases in between. The CDR3 extends over 15 amino acids. The CDR3 DNA sequence: TGTGCCAGCAGTGATATAAGACAAAGGCCTTACGAGCAGTACTTC. This sequence encodes CASSDIRQRPYEQYF.

V gene TRBV29-1 combines with J gene TRBJ2-2; D not certain. CDR1 is SQVTM, CDR2 ANQGSEA, per germline. V was pared by 6 bases and J by 2 bases, with 16 bases between. The CDR3 contains 15 residues. The CDR3 sequence: CSVPLGSVNTGELFF. The CDR3 bases are TGCAGCGTCCCCCTTGGGTCAGTAAACACCGGGGAGCTGTTTTTT.

This sequence joins TRBV29-1 and TRBJ1-1; D gene uncertain. The CDR3 consists of 12 residues. Germline V gene data show CDR1 as SQVTM and CDR2 as ANQGSEA. V was clipped by 6 bases and J by 1 base, with 9 bases between them. The DNA for the CDR3 is TGCAGCGTACGTCCGGGGAACACTGAAGCTTTCTTT. This gives the protein CSVRPGNTEAFF.

CDR3 region: CASSQDGTALNEQFF. In DNA form, the CDR3 reads TGTGCCAGCAGCCAAGACGGGACGGCCCTTAATGAGCAGTTCTTC. The chain joins TRBV11-2 to TRBJ2-1, with D tentatively TRBD1 or TRBD2 (5 bases each). This CDR3 has 15 residues. Trimming shortened V by 5 bases and J by 7 bases, and 18 bases separated the two germline ends. The germline gives CDR1 SGHAT, CDR2 FQNNGV.

V usage is TRBV29-1 and J usage is TRBJ1-3, with D uncertain. The CDR3 is 14 residues long. From germline, CDR1 is SQVTM and CDR2 ANQGSEA. V was trimmed by 4 bases and J by 0 bases, leaving 10 bases between them. CDR3 residues: CSVGPTDSGNTIYF. The CDR3 bases are TGCAGCGTTGGGCCAACCGACTCTGGAAACACCATATATTTT.

This chain links TRBV30 with TRBJ1-1, with D unresolved. Trimming pared 4 bases from V and 0 bases from J, leaving 6 bases between. Germline-derived CDR1 and CDR2 are GTSNPN and SVGIG (reference sequence). The CDR3 extends over 12 amino acids. The CDR3 DNA is TGTGCCTGGACAGTCTTGAACACTGAAGCTTTCTTT. It yields the protein CAWTVLNTEAFF.

The chain carries TRBV29-1 and TRBJ1-2, with D possibly TRBD1 on 6 matching bases. CDR1 SQVTM and CDR2 ANQGSEA come from the germline V gene. This CDR3 spans 13 amino acids. Trimming pared 7 bases from V and 4 bases from J, leaving 16 bases between. The CDR3 DNA follows: TGCAGCGCAACCTTTGACAGGCTCTATGGCTACACCTTC. Translated: CSATFDRLYGYTF.

V is TRBV19 and J is TRBJ2-3, with D perhaps matching TRBD2 (6 bases). V shed 9 bases and J shed 4 bases, with 20 bases lying between them. This CDR3 has 15 residues. CDR1 is LNHDA and CDR2 is SQIVND in the germline V gene (reference sequence). Here the CDR3 DNA reads TGTGCCAGCCAACGGGGGAGCCGAAGGGCAGATACGCAGTATTTT. Its translation is CASQRGSRRADTQYF.

This clone occurred once. V gene TRBV6-5 combines with J gene TRBJ2-2; TRBD1 aligns across 7 bases. Germline V lookup: CDR1 MNHEY, CDR2 SVGAGI. This CDR3 spans 15 amino acids. V lost 2 bases to trimming and J lost 4 bases; unmatched junction nucleotides: 4. The CDR3 nucleotides are TGTGCCAGCAGTTACGCGGACAGGACCACCGGGGAGCTGTTTTTT. Protein sequence: CASSYADRTTGELFF.

This clone has only a few counts. Sequence at one end of the junction differs from germline and may be a read error. The V and J genes are TRBV30 and TRBJ2-7; D perhaps matches TRBD1 (6 bases). The CDR3 spans 12 residues. Germline V gives CDR1 GTSNPN, CDR2 SVGIG (reference sequence). This CDR3 is CAWSLLSGVPKF. The CDR3 DNA sequence: TGTGCCTGGAGTCTACTTTCAGGGGTTCCCAAATTC.

The chain links TRBV7-2 to TRBJ2-2, with 8 bases aligning to TRBD2. The CDR3 has 12 amino acids. Trimming removed 5 bases from V and 13 bases from J; junction bases left unmatched: 6. Germline V CDR1 and CDR2: SGHTA, FQGNSA. The CDR3 nucleotides read TGTGCCAGCAGCCCCGTCGCGGGAGGGCTGTTTTTT. Encoded protein: CASSPVAGGLFF.

The gene calls are TRBV28 and TRBJ1-6; possibly TRBD1 for D (5 bases). The germline V and J ends were trimmed by 6 bases and 4 bases, with 10 bases remaining between them. Germline lookup yields CDR1 MDHEN and CDR2 SYDVKM. This CDR3 has 14 residues. CDR3 coding DNA: TGTGCCAGCAGAGGGGACCGTTATAATTCACCCCTCCACTTT. Translation: CASRGDRYNSPLHF.

The chain has TRBV5-1 and TRBJ1-2; D is possibly TRBD1 (5 bases). Germline-derived CDR1 and CDR2 are SGHRS and YFSETQ. V was clipped by 2 bases and J by 3 bases, with 11 bases between them. The CDR3 extends over 14 amino acids. The CDR3 bases are TGCGCCAGCAGCTTCGGCCAGGGCTACTATGGCTACACCTTC. Translation gives CASSFGQGYYGYTF.

V usage is TRBV30 and J usage is TRBJ1-1; weak D call: TRBD1 (6 bases). The CDR3 runs 14 residues. V was trimmed by 0 bases and J by 5 bases, leaving 13 bases between them. Germline V gene sequence: CDR1 GTSNPN, CDR2 SVGIG (reference sequence). CDR3 DNA sequence: TGTGCCTGGAGTGTACTTGGGGGGCAGACTGAAGCTTTCTTT. It codes for CAWSVLGGQTEAFF.

The chain couples TRBV29-1 to TRBJ1-1; D is unresolved. Looked up from germline, CDR1 is SQVTM and CDR2 is ANQGSEA. The CDR3 is 15 amino acids. V lost 2 bases and J lost 3, with 16 bases in between. CDR3 protein: CSVEPGLRLDTEAFF. For the CDR3, the DNA is TGCAGCGTTGAACCGGGCCTCAGGCTTGACACTGAAGCTTTCTTT.

This clone has just a few counts. J is TRBJ2-5 and V is TRBV6-1; D ambiguous. The CDR3 is 15 amino acids. Trimming stripped 7 bases from V and 2 bases from J, with 17 bases between. CDR1 and CDR2 from the germline V gene are MNHNS and SASEGT. This chain's CDR3 is CASNPTSRLQETQYF. In nucleotides, the CDR3 is TGTGCCAGCAACCCAACGTCCCGCCTACAAGAGACCCAGTACTTC.

The genes are TRBV4-3 and TRBJ2-2; weak D call: TRBD1 (6 bases). CDR3 size: 16 residues. Trimming shortened V by 0 bases and J by 2 bases, and 10 bases separated the two germline ends. CDR1 and CDR2 from the germline V gene are LGHNA and YSLEER. Here the CDR3 DNA reads TGCGCCAGCAGCCAAGATACCGGGACAAACACCGGGGAGCTGTTTTTT. It specifies CASSQDTGTNTGELFF.

The rearrangement joins TRBV15 to TRBJ1-5; no clear D. Germline CDR1 reads LNHNV; CDR2 reads YYDKDF (reference sequence). This CDR3 spans 15 amino acids. V lost 5 bases and J 4 bases, leaving 15 bases between the germline ends. This CDR3 reads CATSGVRSGNQPQHF. In DNA form, the CDR3 reads TGTGCCACCAGCGGAGTTAGATCGGGTAATCAGCCCCAGCATTTT.

The V call is TRBV25-1, the J call TRBJ1-1; a weak D match, TRBD1 (6 bases). The CDR3 is 15 residues long. Germline V gene data show CDR1 as MGHDK and CDR2 as SYGVNS. V gave up 1 base and J gave up 9 bases, with 18 bases separating them. The CDR3 nucleotides read TGTGCCAGCAGTGAATCTTGGGGAACAGGGTGGAAAGCTTTCTTT. Translation: CASSESWGTGWKAFF.

A few counts support this clone. Within the sample, other DNA sequences also encode this same CDR3. V usage is TRBV6-1 and J usage is TRBJ2-5, with a tentative D call TRBD2 (7 bases). Germline V gives CDR1 MNHNS, CDR2 SASEGT. V lost 4 bases and J lost 5, with 14 bases in between. The CDR3 consists of 14 residues. The CDR3 DNA follows: TGTGCCAGCAGTGGGGGGGGGCTGGGGGAGACCCAGTACTTC. Translated, it gives CASSGGGLGETQYF.

V is TRBV30 and J is TRBJ1-2; 8 bases agree with TRBD1. This CDR3 has 12 residues. Germline V gene sequence: CDR1 GTSNPN, CDR2 SVGIG (reference sequence). Trimming at V came to 5 bases and at J to 8 bases, leaving 7 bases not matched to a gene. CDR3 sequence: CAWADRGQGYTF. Written as DNA, the CDR3 is TGTGCCTGGGCCGACAGGGGACAGGGCTACACCTTC.

J is TRBJ2-3 and V is TRBV14; 7 bases are shared with TRBD2. Germline lookup yields CDR1 SGHDN and CDR2 FVKESK. This CDR3 comprises 14 residues. V shed 4 bases, J shed 8 bases, and the junction held 9 bases outside the gene matches. The DNA for the CDR3 is TGTGCCAGCAGCCCACAATCTAGCGGTGGTACGCAGTATTTT. Protein: CASSPQSSGGTQYF.

This clone occurred a few times. The genes are TRBV11-3 and TRBJ1-1; no firm D call. Germline V gene data show CDR1 as SGHNT and CDR2 as YENEEA. The CDR3 is 14 residues long. V was shortened by 3 bases and J by 1 base, with 9 bases between the two germline ends. CDR3 protein: CASSFTKGNTEAFF. CDR3 sequence (DNA): TGTGCCAGCAGCTTTACCAAGGGGAACACTGAAGCTTTCTTT.

The gene calls are TRBV14 and TRBJ1-5; no clear D gene. V was clipped by 1 base and J by 6 bases, with 7 bases between them. The CDR3 has 13 residues. Germline assignment: CDR1 SGHDN and CDR2 FVKESK. CDR3 nucleotides: TGTGCCAGCAGCCAAGGATTGACTCAGCCCCAGCATTTT. As protein: CASSQGLTQPQHF.

The gene calls are TRBV9 and TRBJ2-3, with no clear D. CDR1 and CDR2 from the germline V gene are SGDLS and YYNGEE. There are 17 residues in the CDR3. The V and J ends lost 0 bases and 1 base respectively, with 15 bases between them. CDR3: CASSVVPLARGTDTQYF. CDR3 DNA: TGTGCCAGCAGCGTAGTACCCCTCGCCCGAGGCACAGATACGCAGTATTTT. Variable domain in full (rest from reference TRBV9 and TRBJ2-3): DSGVTQTPKHLITATGQRVTLRCSPRSGDLSVYWYQQSLDQGLQFLIQYYNGEERAKGNILERFSAQQFPDLHSELNLSSLELGDSALYFCASSVVPLARGTDTQYFGPGTRLTVL.

The chain combines TRBV7-3 with TRBJ2-1; D call uncertain. Germline CDR1 reads SGHTA; CDR2 reads FQGTGA. Trimming stripped 0 bases from V and 6 bases from J, with 15 bases between. The CDR3 covers 16 residues. DNA of the CDR3: TGTGCCAGCAGCTTAACAGAGGCCGTCACCCGCAATGAGCAGTTCTTC. Its translation is CASSLTEAVTRNEQFF.